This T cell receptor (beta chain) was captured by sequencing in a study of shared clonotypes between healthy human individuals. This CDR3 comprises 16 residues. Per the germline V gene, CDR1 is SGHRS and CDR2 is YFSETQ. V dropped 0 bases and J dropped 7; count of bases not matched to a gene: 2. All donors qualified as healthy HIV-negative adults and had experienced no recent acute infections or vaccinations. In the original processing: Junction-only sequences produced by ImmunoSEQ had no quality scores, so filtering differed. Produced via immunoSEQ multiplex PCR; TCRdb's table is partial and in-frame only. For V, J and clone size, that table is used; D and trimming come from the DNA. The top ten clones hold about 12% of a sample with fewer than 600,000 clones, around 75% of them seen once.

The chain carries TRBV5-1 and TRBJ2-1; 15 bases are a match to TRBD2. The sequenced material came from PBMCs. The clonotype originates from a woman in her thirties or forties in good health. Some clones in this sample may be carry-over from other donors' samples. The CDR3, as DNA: TGCGCCAGCAGCTTGGCAGGGACTAGCGGGGGGAATGAGCAGTTCTTC. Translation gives CASSLAGTSGGNEQFF.